This record concerns one T cell receptor (beta chain) sequence. The data originate from a study of T cell changes during pregnancy in multiple sclerosis. The CDR3 is 11 amino acids. The germline CDR1 and CDR2 sequences are LNHDA and SQIVND (reference sequence). Trimming shortened V by 3 bases and J by 6 bases, and 5 bases separated the two germline ends. Assay used: immunoSEQ multiplex PCR; TCRdb lists only in-frame clones, some missing. The top ten hold roughly 1.6% of the sample, which has approximately 100,000 clones, less than 95% seen once. The chain links TRBV19 to TRBJ1-1; unclear D gene. The receptor comes from a female donor with multiple sclerosis, enrolled in a pregnancy study. The material sequenced was peripheral blood, taken before pregnancy. The CDR3 coding sequence is TGTGCCAGTAGTATCGAGGCTGAAGCTTTCTTT. Translating it yields CASSIEAEAFF.